A single sample is the source of the 28 T cell receptor beta chains below, sequenced in a study of CD8 T cells in ankylosing spondylitis. In TCRdb, the 5' RACE reads were re-called with MiXCR into one record per CDR3 protein. The sample has under 250,000 distinct CDR3 sequences, 32% seen once; the top ten hold around 4.4%. Material for sequencing was blood, either unsorted or a sorted T cell fraction (not recorded which). The receptors shown here come from a male donor with ankylosing spondylitis or in good health (not recorded which).

The V gene is TRBV20-1, the J gene TRBJ2-1; TRBD1 agrees at 9 bases. Germline lookup yields CDR1 DFQATT and CDR2 SNEGSKA (reference sequence). J gave up 8 bases and V 7 bases, and 12 bases lay outside the gene matches. The CDR3 consists of 14 residues. The CDR3 sequence: CSVPGTGYQDEQFF. For the CDR3, the DNA is TGCAGTGTCCCCGGGACAGGGTACCAGGATGAGCAGTTCTTC.

This chain joins TRBV20-1 and TRBJ2-3; D is uncertain. Germline V gene data show CDR1 as DFQATT and CDR2 as SNEGSKA (reference sequence). Between the trimmed V and J ends, which lost 5 bases and 3 bases, there was a span of 6 bases. The CDR3 has 11 amino acids. The CDR3: CSARPTDTQYF. CDR3 nucleotides: TGCAGTGCTCGACCTACAGATACGCAGTATTTT.

The sample holds many counts of this clonotype. This chain connects TRBV20-1 to TRBJ2-7; 10 nucleotides match TRBD2. The junction had 16 bases not matched to a gene; V was cut back by 1 base and J by 7 bases. The CDR3 consists of 17 residues. From germline, CDR1 is DFQATT and CDR2 SNEGSKA (reference sequence). The CDR3 bases are TGCAGTGCTAGAGCACCACTCCACCCTAGCGGGGGAGGGGAGCAGTACTTC. This sequence encodes CSARAPLHPSGGGEQYF.

The gene calls are TRBV10-3 and TRBJ1-1; TRBD1 matches 9 bases. Germline V gives CDR1 ENHRY, CDR2 SYGVKD. Germline trimming cut 7 bases from V and 5 bases from J; bases unmatched to any gene: 5. There are 13 residues in the CDR3. CDR3 sequence (DNA): TGTGCCATCAAACAGGACAGGGGAACTGAAGCTTTCTTT. It encodes CAIKQDRGTEAFF.

J is TRBJ2-2 and V is TRBV5-5; 9 bases fit TRBD2. The CDR3 is made up of 16 amino acids. In germline, CDR1 is SGHKS, CDR2 YYEKEE (reference sequence). Trimming at V came to 2 bases and at J to 4 bases, leaving 6 bases not matched to a gene. The CDR3: CASSLQLAGLTGELFF. The CDR3 DNA sequence: TGTGCCAGCAGCTTACAACTAGCGGGCCTCACCGGGGAGCTGTTTTTT. Combining the CDR3 with reference TRBV5-5 and TRBJ2-2 gives the whole variable domain DAGVTQSPTHLIKTRGQQVTLRCSPISGHKSVSWYQQVLGQGPQFIFQYYEKEERGRGNFPDRFSARQFPNYSSELNVNALLLGDSALYLCASSLQLAGLTGELFFGEGSRLTVL.

There are a few counts of this clonotype. This chain links TRBV20-1 with TRBJ2-7; 8 bases align to TRBD1. The CDR3 runs to 12 residues. Germline lookup yields CDR1 DFQATT and CDR2 SNEGSKA (reference sequence). J lost 7 bases, V lost 3 bases, and 5 bases had no gene match. The CDR3 protein is CSASQGAREQYF. The CDR3 coding sequence is TGCAGTGCTAGTCAGGGGGCTCGGGAGCAGTACTTC.

V usage is TRBV10-3 and J usage is TRBJ2-1; D is possibly TRBD2 (7 bases). The germline CDR1 and CDR2 sequences are ENHRY and SYGVKD. Deletions cut 6 bases from V and 10 bases from J, with 19 bases between. The length of the CDR3 is 14 residues. CDR3 loop: CAIRAGAGSHEQFF. The DNA for the CDR3 is TGTGCCATCAGGGCGGGGGCAGGTAGTCACGAGCAGTTCTTC.

This clonotype was picked up a small number of times. V and J are TRBV29-1 and TRBJ2-1; tentatively, D is TRBD1 (6 bases). The germline V gene encodes CDR1 SQVTM and CDR2 ANQGSEA. This CDR3 region has 13 residues. Trimming left V 4 bases short and J 6 bases short, with 13 bases between. The CDR3 sequence is CSVVEDRSNEQFF. The CDR3 region has the DNA TGCAGCGTTGTAGAGGACAGAAGCAATGAGCAGTTCTTC.

The chain uses TRBV3-1 and TRBJ1-1; weak D call: TRBD1 (5 bases). V lost 1 base and J 5 bases, leaving 14 bases between the germline ends. This CDR3 has 15 amino acids. The V gene's germline CDR1 is LGHDT and CDR2 YNNKEL (reference sequence). This CDR3 is CASSQGPSRETEAFF. The CDR3 nucleotides read TGTGCCAGCAGCCAAGGTCCGTCCAGGGAGACTGAAGCTTTCTTT.

This clonotype appeared a few times. This chain links TRBV5-1 with TRBJ1-6; no firm D call. Germline V gene sequence: CDR1 SGHRS, CDR2 YFSETQ. Trimming took 0 bases from V and 7 from J, leaving 5 bases between them. The CDR3 is 13 residues long. CDR3 region: CASSLEVNSPLHF. The CDR3 DNA reads as TGCGCCAGCAGCTTGGAAGTAAATTCACCCCTCCACTTT.

This chain connects TRBV20-1 to TRBJ2-1, with D possibly matching TRBD2 (7 bases). Between the trimmed V and J ends, which lost 5 bases and 3 bases, there was a span of 20 bases. CDR1 DFQATT and CDR2 SNEGSKA come from the germline V gene (reference sequence). The CDR3 is 16 residues long. Here the CDR3 DNA reads TGCAGTGCTGAAGGGCCAAGGGGGGGATACTACAATGAGCAGTTCTTC. Amino acids: CSAEGPRGGYYNEQFF.

The V gene is TRBV2, the J gene TRBJ2-7, with no clear D. Germline CDR1 and CDR2: SNHLY and FYNNEI. This CDR3 has 11 amino acids. V lost 6 bases and J lost 6, with 9 bases in between. This CDR3 reads CASSPLLEQYF. In DNA form, the CDR3 reads TGTGCCAGCAGCCCCCTTCTCGAGCAGTACTTC.

This chain uses TRBV5-1 with TRBJ1-2, with a tentative D call TRBD1 (6 bases). Germline V gives CDR1 SGHRS, CDR2 YFSETQ. The CDR3 loop spans 12 amino acids. V lost 5 bases and J 4 bases, leaving 9 bases between the germline ends. The chain's CDR3 is CASRSDSYGYTF. In DNA form, the CDR3 reads TGCGCCAGCAGATCGGACAGCTATGGCTACACCTTC.

The gene calls are TRBV6-5 and TRBJ2-7; D assignment may be TRBD1 or TRBD2 (6 bases each). In germline, CDR1 is MNHEY, CDR2 SVGAGI. V lost 1 base to trimming and J lost 3 bases, with 19 bases between them. The CDR3 is made up of 17 amino acids. The CDR3 DNA reads as TGTGCCAGCAGTTACTGGGACTCAGCTGGACAGAGCTACGAGCAGTACTTC. Its protein product is CASSYWDSAGQSYEQYF.

This clonotype has only a few counts. This chain uses TRBV9 with TRBJ2-1; D gene ambiguous. Trimming took 3 bases from V and 9 from J, leaving 10 bases between them. The CDR3 sequence is 12 residues long. Germline V gene lookup returns CDR1 SGDLS and CDR2 YYNGEE. CDR3 in DNA: TGTGCCAGCAGCGAGATTGGAGTTGAGCAGTTCTTC. Translating gives CASSEIGVEQFF.

The J gene is TRBJ2-5, the V gene TRBV3-1, with D hard to call. The germline V gene encodes CDR1 LGHDT and CDR2 YNNKEL (reference sequence). This CDR3 is built from 12 residues. V lost 3 bases to trimming and J lost 2 bases, with 4 bases between them. The CDR3 nucleotides are TGTGCCAGCAGCCACCAACAAGAGACCCAGTACTTC. It specifies CASSHQQETQYF.

This clonotype has more than one count but fewer than ten. The chain combines TRBV28 with TRBJ1-2; D not resolved. V lost 2 bases, J lost 8 bases, and 6 bases lay in between. CDR3 length equals 11 residues. The germline V gene has CDR1 MDHEN and CDR2 SYDVKM. CDR3 in DNA: TGTGCCAGCAGTTTAATCGGCGGCTACACCTTC. Its protein product is CASSLIGGYTF.

This chain links TRBV12-3 or TRBV12-4 with TRBJ1-1; TRBD1 might be the D (6 bases). The CDR3 contains 14 residues. V was cut by 4 bases and J by 6 bases, with 15 bases left in between. The CDR3 coding sequence is TGTGCCAGCAGTTGGACAGCGAGTGTGGCTGAAGCTTTCTTT. Protein: CASSWTASVAEAFF.

The chain carries TRBV6-1 and TRBJ2-1; D remains ambiguous. V lost 5 bases and J 8 bases, leaving 16 bases between the germline ends. This CDR3 comprises 14 residues. The V gene's germline CDR1 is MNHNS and CDR2 SASEGT. CDR3 sequence reads: CASSPFANFYEQFF. The CDR3, as DNA: TGTGCCAGCAGTCCGTTCGCCAATTTTTATGAGCAGTTCTTC.

The rearrangement links TRBV11-2 to TRBJ2-7; D gene unclear. Trimming removed 5 bases from V and 2 bases from J, with 13 bases in between. The germline V gene encodes CDR1 SGHAT and CDR2 FQNNGV. The CDR3 loop spans 14 amino acids. The chain's CDR3 is CASSGRTVPYEQYF. As DNA, the CDR3 is TGTGCCAGCAGCGGGCGGACCGTGCCCTACGAGCAGTACTTC.

This clonotype came up many times. The chain carries TRBV20-1 and TRBJ2-2; a weak D match, TRBD2 (7 bases). Trimming left V 6 bases short and J 5 bases short, with 16 bases between. The germline gives CDR1 DFQATT, CDR2 SNEGSKA (reference sequence). The length of the CDR3 is 14 residues. The CDR3 sequence is CSARGGGRTGELFF. CDR3 nucleotide sequence: TGCAGTGCCCGGGGAGGGGGGAGGACCGGGGAGCTGTTTTTT.

This clonotype was seen only a few times. The chain links TRBV5-1 to TRBJ1-5; possible D gene TRBD1, 5 bases. With 0 bases removed from V and 4 bases from J, the gap between germline ends came to 8 bases. From germline, CDR1 is SGHRS and CDR2 YFSETQ. There are 14 residues in the CDR3. CDR3: CASSLGAGNQPQHF. Written as DNA, the CDR3 is TGCGCCAGCAGCTTGGGGGCAGGGAATCAGCCCCAGCATTTT.

V is TRBV11-1 and J is TRBJ2-3, with D possibly TRBD2 on 5 matching bases. Trimming pared 5 bases from V and 3 bases from J, leaving 18 bases between. CDR3 length: 16 amino acids. Germline CDR1 and CDR2: SGHAT and FQDESV (reference sequence). For the CDR3, the DNA is TGTGCCAGCAGCCCATCGGACTTACGAGCGACAGATACGCAGTATTTT. Its translation: CASSPSDLRATDTQYF.

This clonotype has just a few counts. V is TRBV9 and J is TRBJ2-2; perhaps D is TRBD1 or TRBD2 (5 bases each). Germline values: CDR1 SGDLS, CDR2 YYNGEE. V dropped 3 bases and J dropped 6 bases, with 18 bases sitting between them. This CDR3 is 16 amino acids long. DNA for the CDR3: TGTGCCAGCAGCGGGGACCCGGGGCTTTGGGCCGGGGAGCTGTTTTTT. It translates to CASSGDPGLWAGELFF.

This clonotype occurred a few times. The chain employs TRBV28 and TRBJ2-7; D remains ambiguous. The V gene lost 6 bases and the J gene lost 4 bases, with 13 bases spanning the gap. The CDR3 contains 13 residues. Germline V lookup: CDR1 MDHEN, CDR2 SYDVKM. Here the CDR3 DNA reads TGTGCCAGCAGGCCTAACGGCGAATACGAGCAGTACTTC. Amino acids: CASRPNGEYEQYF.

This clonotype was detected only a few times. CDR3 DNA: TGCAGCGTTGAAGATCCACAGGGGACTACCTACGAGCAGTACTTC. This encodes CSVEDPQGTTYEQYF. V is TRBV29-1 and J is TRBJ2-7, with D tentatively TRBD1 or TRBD2 (7 bases each). The CDR3 is 15 residues long. The ends were cut back, 0 bases at V and 2 bases at J, with 14 bases in the middle. Germline V gene lookup returns CDR1 SQVTM and CDR2 ANQGSEA.

The chain joins TRBV29-1 to TRBJ2-1, with 11 bases lining up with TRBD2. The V segment lost 7 bases and the J segment 0 bases; nucleotides outside the gene matches: 8. The V gene's germline CDR1 is SQVTM and CDR2 ANQGSEA. The CDR3 is 16 residues long. The chain's CDR3 is CSAEPLAGGSYNEQFF. As DNA, the CDR3 is TGCAGCGCCGAACCCCTAGCGGGGGGCTCCTACAATGAGCAGTTCTTC.

The gene calls are TRBV4-1 and TRBJ1-1; D is ambiguous. Germline CDR1 is MGHRA and CDR2 is YSYEKL. Trimming took off 1 base at V and 4 bases at J, with 19 bases between the two ends. CDR3 length: 17 residues. The chain's CDR3 is CASSQALYGVGGTEAFF. The CDR3 DNA sequence: TGCGCCAGCAGCCAAGCCCTATATGGGGTAGGTGGCACTGAAGCTTTCTTT.